Listed here are 22 T cell receptor beta chains from one sample, sequenced in a study of low-dose radiotherapy and immunotherapy resistance in tumors. With TRAV- and TRBV-specific primers, first-strand cDNA was made, covering the alpha and beta chains. With a V-primer adapter and a constant-region primer, TCRs were amplified for 20 PCR cycles. TCRdb ran MiXCR on the reads and lists one entry per CDR3 protein. The repertoire holds approximately 14,000 distinct CDR3 sequences, with around 50% as singletons. Every receptor here comes from a human donor with advanced metastatic prostate, ovarian, gallbladder or colorectal cancer (not recorded which). This table probably holds off-target reads from a library built for another chain.

This clonotype was detected once. The V gene is TRBV2, the J gene TRBJ2-1; 9 bases match TRBD1. The V gene end was trimmed by 4 bases and the J gene end by 7 bases; junction bases not matched to a gene: 8. This CDR3 contains 15 residues. CDR1 and CDR2 (germline): SNHLY, FYNNEI. CDR3 DNA: TGTGCCAGCAGTGGGGTGGACAGGGGTTGGAATGAGCAGTTCTTC. Translating gives CASSGVDRGWNEQFF.

The V and J genes are TRBV5-4 and TRBJ2-2, with TRBD2 matching 8 bases. The CDR3 loop spans 15 amino acids. J gave up 0 bases and V 9 bases, and 7 bases lay outside the gene matches. Germline V gene sequence: CDR1 SGHNT, CDR2 YYREEE (reference sequence). CDR3 protein: CATRLAGANTGELFF. The CDR3 DNA reads as TGTGCCACCCGGCTAGCGGGTGCGAACACCGGGGAGCTGTTTTTT. Together with reference TRBV5-4 and TRBJ2-2, the CDR3 gives the full variable domain: ETGVTQSPTHLIKTRGQQVTLRCSSQSGHNTVSWYQQALGQGPQFIFQYYREEENGRGNFPPRFSGLQFPNYSSELNVNALELDDSALYLCATRLAGANTGELFFGEGSRLTVL.

This sequence joins TRBV5-1 and TRBJ2-6; no definite D call. CDR3 length: 14 amino acids. Germline V gene lookup returns CDR1 SGHRS and CDR2 YFSETQ. Deletions cut 0 bases from V and 2 bases from J, with 3 bases between. This chain's CDR3 is CASSLGAGANVLTF. DNA for the CDR3: TGCGCCAGCAGCTTGGGGGCTGGGGCCAACGTCCTGACTTTC.

The V gene is TRBV11-2, the J gene TRBJ2-7; TRBD2 might be the D (7 bases). This CDR3 comprises 13 residues. Trimming took 5 bases from V and 6 from J, leaving 14 bases between them. The germline V gene encodes CDR1 SGHAT and CDR2 FQNNGV. The CDR3 DNA sequence: TGTGCCAGCAGCCAAGGGGGGGGCCGCGAGCAGTACTTC. It encodes CASSQGGGREQYF. Full variable domain (remainder filled in from reference TRBV11-2 and TRBJ2-7): EAGVAQSPRYKIIEKRQSVAFWCNPISGHATLYWYQQILGQGPKLLIQFQNNGVVDDSQLPKDRFSAERLKGVDSTLKIQPAKLEDSAVYLCASSQGGGREQYFGPGTRLTVT.

A few counts support this clonotype. The rearrangement uses TRBV3-1 and TRBJ2-5; TRBD1 aligns across 7 bases. With V trimmed by 4 bases and J by 4 bases, 3 bases remained unmatched. CDR3 length: 13 amino acids. Germline V CDR1 and CDR2: LGHDT, YNNKEL (reference sequence). Here the CDR3 DNA reads TGTGCCAGCAGCCTGAACAGGGGAGAGACCCAGTACTTC. Translation gives CASSLNRGETQYF.

The chain carries TRBV5-4 and TRBJ2-7; D remains ambiguous. CDR1 and CDR2 (germline): SGHNT, YYREEE (reference sequence). There are 13 residues in the CDR3. The V end was cut by 0 bases, the J end by 4 bases, with 8 bases between. The CDR3 sequence: CASSLDSLYEQYF. The CDR3 coding sequence is TGTGCCAGCAGCTTGGACAGTTTATACGAGCAGTACTTC.

This clonotype was seen more than once but under ten times. CDR3 coding DNA: TGTGCCAGCACCCCCCCCGGGCACAGGAACACCGGGGAGCTGTTTTTT. Translated, it gives CASTPPGHRNTGELFF. V gene TRBV28 combines with J gene TRBJ2-2; D gene uncertain. CDR1 is MDHEN and CDR2 is SYDVKM in the germline V gene. Between the trimmed V and J ends, which lost 7 bases and 1 base, there was a span of 16 bases. This CDR3 spans 16 amino acids.

V and J are TRBV25-1 and TRBJ2-7, with D perhaps given as TRBD1 or TRBD2 (5 bases each). V gave up 8 bases and J gave up 4 bases, with 18 bases separating them. This CDR3 is 14 amino acids long. Germline CDR1 MGHDK, CDR2 SYGVNS. CDR3 nucleotides: TGTGCCAGCGAGCCCCTTTTGGGGGAATACGAGCAGTACTTC. The encoded protein is CASEPLLGEYEQYF.

This chain uses TRBV18 with TRBJ2-3, with 7 bases lining up with TRBD1. Losses at the gene ends were 4 bases for V and 5 bases for J; bases not matched to a gene: 6. Looked up from germline, CDR1 is KGHSH and CDR2 is LQKENI. This CDR3 contains 14 residues. The CDR3 reads CASSLTGVRDTQYF. DNA for the CDR3: TGTGCCAGCTCACTTACAGGGGTGAGAGATACGCAGTATTTT.

The chain has TRBV19 and TRBJ1-5; the D is unclear. Per the germline V gene, CDR1 is LNHDA and CDR2 is SQIVND (reference sequence). V dropped 3 bases and J dropped 4 bases, with 10 bases sitting between them. The CDR3 is 14 amino acids. CDR3 DNA sequence: TGTGCCAGTAGTATTAGTCCAGGTAATCAGCCCCAGCATTTT. Its protein product is CASSISPGNQPQHF.

The J gene is TRBJ2-7, the V gene TRBV29-1; 7 nucleotides match TRBD1. The CDR3 is made up of 13 amino acids. Germline loops: CDR1 SQVTM, CDR2 ANQGSEA. With V trimmed by 3 bases and J by 5 bases, 7 bases remained unmatched. The CDR3 DNA sequence: TGCAGCGTTGATGACAGGGAAGGCCACGAGCAGTACTTC. It is translated as CSVDDREGHEQYF.

This clonotype was counted between two and nine times. V and J are TRBV28 and TRBJ1-5; D uncertain. V lost 6 bases and J lost 5, with 11 bases in between. Germline CDR1 MDHEN, CDR2 SYDVKM. The length of the CDR3 is 13 residues. Here the CDR3 reads CASRGGVHQPQHF. CDR3 coding DNA: TGTGCCAGCAGGGGCGGGGTCCATCAGCCCCAGCATTTT.

The CDR3 spells CASSSPKGMGSRRETQYF. DNA for the CDR3: TGTGCCAGCAGTTCCCCGAAAGGGATGGGCTCCAGGAGAGAGACCCAGTACTTC. The chain links TRBV28 to TRBJ2-5; no definite D call. The CDR3 consists of 18 residues. The V and J ends lost 4 bases and 4 bases respectively, with 25 bases between them. Per germline, CDR1 MDHEN and CDR2 SYDVKM.

The gene calls are TRBV20-1 and TRBJ1-2, with D possibly matching TRBD1 (5 bases). CDR3 length equals 14 residues. Germline assignment: CDR1 DFQATT and CDR2 SNEGSKA (reference sequence). V lost 3 bases and J lost 3, with 14 bases in between. The CDR3 coding sequence is TGCAGTGCTAGTAAAAGGGGTGTTGACTATGGCTACACCTTC. It is translated as CSASKRGVDYGYTF.

V is TRBV20-1 and J is TRBJ2-1, with D possibly being TRBD2 (5 bases). V was cut by 5 bases and J by 5 bases, with 13 bases left in between. The germline CDR1 and CDR2 sequences are DFQATT and SNEGSKA (reference sequence). This CDR3 is 13 amino acids long. The CDR3 region is CSAFGLLNNEQFF. In DNA, the CDR3 is TGCAGTGCTTTCGGACTGCTGAACAATGAGCAGTTCTTC.

This clonotype has only one observation. V and J are TRBV15 and TRBJ1-2; no firm D call. Looked up from germline, CDR1 is LNHNV and CDR2 is YYDKDF (reference sequence). The CDR3 has 14 residues. Trimming cost V 1 base and J 5 bases, with 11 bases left between them. CDR3 in DNA: TGTGCCACCAGCAGAGGACGGGCAGTTTATGGCTACACCTTC. Its protein is CATSRGRAVYGYTF.

The rearrangement uses TRBV6-2 or TRBV6-3 and TRBJ1-4, with unresolved D. The CDR3 is 16 amino acids. V was shortened by 5 bases and J by 0 bases, with 13 bases between the two germline ends. Per the germline V gene, CDR1 is MNHEY and CDR2 is SVGEGT. The CDR3 DNA follows: TGTGCCAGCAGTGACTATCTTGTAACAACTAATGAAAAACTGTTTTTT. This gives the protein CASSDYLVTTNEKLFF.

The chain combines TRBV2 with TRBJ1-1; D remains ambiguous. V lost 6 bases and J 1 base, leaving 9 bases between the germline ends. CDR1 is SNHLY and CDR2 is FYNNEI in the germline V gene. The CDR3 loop spans 13 amino acids. CDR3 loop: CASSQSENTEAFF. The CDR3 DNA is TGTGCCAGCAGCCAGTCCGAGAACACTGAAGCTTTCTTT.

This clonotype was seen a handful of times. The chain joins TRBV5-1 to TRBJ2-5, with a tentative D call TRBD1 (5 bases). Germline V CDR1 and CDR2: SGHRS, YFSETQ. Between the trimmed V and J ends, which lost 0 bases and 4 bases, there was a span of 7 bases. The CDR3 has 13 residues. CDR3 in DNA: TGCGCCAGCAGCTTGGAAGGGGTAGAGACCCAGTACTTC. The encoded protein is CASSLEGVETQYF. The whole variable domain, filled in from reference TRBV5-1 and TRBJ2-5, reads KAGVTQTPRYLIKTRGQQVTLSCSPISGHRSVSWYQQTPGQGLQFLFEYFSETQRNKGNFPGRFSGRQFSNSRSEMNVSTLELGDSALYLCASSLEGVETQYFGPGTRLLVL.

The chain carries TRBV5-8 and TRBJ2-5; TRBD1 matches 7 bases. The length of the CDR3 is 13 residues. With 0 bases clipped from V and 6 bases from J, the junction kept 2 bases outside the gene matches. Germline V gene data show CDR1 as SGHTS and CDR2 as YDEGEE. The chain's CDR3 is CASSLDRGKTQYF. In DNA, the CDR3 is TGTGCCAGCAGCTTGGACAGGGGAAAGACCCAGTACTTC.

This sequence joins TRBV4-1 and TRBJ2-7, with 7 bases matching TRBD1. The length of the CDR3 is 15 residues. The germline V gene has CDR1 MGHRA and CDR2 YSYEKL. J gave up 5 bases and V 1 base, and 8 bases lay outside the gene matches. CDR3 loop: CASSQVETGPNEQYF. CDR3 sequence (DNA): TGCGCCAGCAGCCAAGTCGAGACAGGGCCCAACGAGCAGTACTTC.

V gene TRBV5-1 combines with J gene TRBJ1-1; 9 bases are a match to TRBD1. V lost 3 bases, J lost 5 bases, and 5 bases stayed unmatched. CDR3 size: 14 residues. The germline V gene encodes CDR1 SGHRS and CDR2 YFSETQ. DNA for the CDR3: TGCGCCAGCAGCTCCGACAGGGGGGAAACTGAAGCTTTCTTT. It yields the protein CASSSDRGETEAFF.